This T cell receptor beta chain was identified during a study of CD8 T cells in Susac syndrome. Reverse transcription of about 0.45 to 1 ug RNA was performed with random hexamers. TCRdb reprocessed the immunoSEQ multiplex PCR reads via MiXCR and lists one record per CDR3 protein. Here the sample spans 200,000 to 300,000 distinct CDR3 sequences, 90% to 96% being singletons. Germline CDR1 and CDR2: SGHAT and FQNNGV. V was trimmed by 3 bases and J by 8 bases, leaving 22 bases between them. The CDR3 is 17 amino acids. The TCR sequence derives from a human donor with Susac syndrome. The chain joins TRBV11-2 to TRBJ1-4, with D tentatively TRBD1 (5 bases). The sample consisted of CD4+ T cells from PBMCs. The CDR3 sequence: CASSFLPAGGIREKLFF. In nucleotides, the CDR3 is TGTGCCAGCAGCTTCCTTCCTGCTGGGGGAATAAGAGAAAAACTGTTTTTT.